This T cell receptor beta chain came from a study of cytomegalovirus exposure and HLA in healthy donors. Study-wide findings and caveats: Follow-up analysis seemed to connect common viral pathogens with several of the most significant clusters identified. Per a prior analysis, the majority of TCR beta V segments were productive roughly 90% or roughly 30% of the time.

Concerning this clone: Antigen specificity is unknown.

The PCR had 60 Vbeta and 13 Jbeta primers. The table came from immunoSEQ multiplex PCR; TCRdb's copy has only in-frame clones and leaves some out. The data show 120,000 to 150,000 clones, almost 80% seen once. The germline V gene has CDR1 SQVTM and CDR2 ANQGSEA. The CDR3 has 12 amino acids. J was trimmed by 6 bases and V by 6 bases; bases with no gene match: 2. This clonotype was obtained from a woman aged 30 to 39 in good health and CMV-seronegative. The specimen was PBMCs. The chain recombines TRBV29-1 with TRBJ2-1; TRBD2 matches 10 bases. Here the CDR3 reads CSVAGGLNEQFF. CDR3 DNA: TGCAGCGTAGCGGGGGGGCTCAATGAGCAGTTCTTC.